This T cell receptor (beta chain) was recorded in a study of response to subunit inactivated influenza vaccine. Study-wide points: It was the authors' suggestion that each seasonal influenza vaccination recruits few new T cells.

V gave up 7 bases and J gave up 2 bases, with 8 bases separating them. CDR1 is MNHNS and CDR2 is SASEGT in the germline V gene. The CDR3 runs to 12 residues. On this clonotype: What it binds is unknown.

TCRdb reanalysed the RT-PCR reads using MiXCR and keeps one entry per CDR3 protein. Of over 650,000 distinct CDR3 sequences listed, approximately 18% are singletons. Sequencing used PBMCs from blood, obtained less than 6 days after vaccination. The rearrangement uses TRBV6-1 and TRBJ1-1; no firm D call. This TCR was sampled from a man in his forties or fifties who received an inactivated influenza vaccine. The chain's CDR3 is CASNNPNTEAFF. The DNA of the CDR3 is TGTGCCAGCAACAATCCTAACACTGAAGCTTTCTTT.